A selection of T cell receptor beta chains follows, all from one sample in a study of control samples from healthy donors and cancer patients. Using immunoSEQ multiplex PCR, the repertoire was profiled, and TCRdb retains in-frame clones only, with some absent. The repertoire consists of fewer than 85,000 clones, with approximately 91% occurring once and the leading ten covering under 7.5%. The source material was blood. Receptors originate from a man aged 50-60 years in good health. Each CDR3 is given with its conserved first and last residue. D genes are given only for firm matches. Expanded clones are given a class, and other clones once, few, many or no size at all.

J gene: TRBJ2-2; V gene: TRBV6-5; clone size: -; D gene: TRBD1; CDR3 protein: CASRTGYTGELFF; CDR3 DNA: TGTGCCAGCCGGACAGGGTACACCGGGGAGCTGTTTTTT
J gene: TRBJ1-4; V gene: TRBV4-3; clone size: -; D gene: TRBD1; CDR3 protein: CASSQVRAGGEKLFF; CDR3 DNA: TGCGCCAGCAGCCAAGTCAGGGCAGGGGGGGAAAAACTGTTTTTT
J gene: TRBJ2-3; V gene: TRBV11-2; clone size: -; D gene: TRBD2; CDR3 protein: CASSWGLAGAGPDTQYF; CDR3 DNA: TGTGCCAGCAGCTGGGGACTAGCGGGGGCGGGACCAGATACGCAGTATTTT
J gene: TRBJ2-2; V gene: TRBV5-1; clone size: -; D gene: -; CDR3 protein: CASSFISPASGTGELFF; CDR3 DNA: TGCGCCAGCAGCTTCATTTCTCCGGCCTCCGGTACCGGGGAGCTGTTTTTT
J gene: TRBJ2-5; V gene: TRBV6-1; clone size: -; D gene: -; CDR3 protein: CASSDQGRIQETQYF; CDR3 DNA: TGTGCCAGCAGTGATCAGGGACGAATCCAAGAGACCCAGTACTTC
J gene: TRBJ2-7; V gene: TRBV10-3; clone size: -; D gene: -; CDR3 protein: CAISESGKPYEQYF; CDR3 DNA: TGTGCCATCAGTGAGTCGGGCAAGCCGTACGAGCAGTACTTC
J gene: TRBJ1-2; V gene: TRBV11-2; clone size: few; D gene: TRBD1; CDR3 protein: CASSLGQGGVGQFLNGYTF; CDR3 DNA: TGTGCCAGCAGCTTGGGCCAGGGGGGTGTCGGACAGTTCCTGAATGGCTACACCTTC
J gene: TRBJ2-2; V gene: TRBV2; clone size: -; D gene: -; CDR3 protein: CASSERNTGELFF; CDR3 DNA: TGTGCCAGCAGTGAGAGAAACACCGGGGAGCTGTTTTTT
J gene: TRBJ1-2; V gene: TRBV29-1; clone size: -; D gene: -; CDR3 protein: CSVWAIYGYTF; CDR3 DNA: TGCAGCGTTTGGGCCATCTATGGCTACACCTTC
J gene: TRBJ1-6; V gene: TRBV6-5; clone size: -; D gene: -; CDR3 protein: CASGSGVQGPSPLHF; CDR3 DNA: TGTGCCAGCGGGTCGGGGGTACAGGGACCTTCACCCCTCCACTTT
J gene: TRBJ1-5; V gene: TRBV28; clone size: -; D gene: -; CDR3 protein: CASSLSQRLSNQPQHF; CDR3 DNA: TGTGCCAGCAGTTTATCACAGCGACTTAGCAATCAGCCCCAGCATTTT
J gene: TRBJ1-6; V gene: TRBV7-8; clone size: -; D gene: -; CDR3 protein: CASSFAPGHTTNSPLHF; CDR3 DNA: TGTGCCAGCAGCTTCGCACCGGGACACACTACGAATTCACCCCTCCACTTT
J gene: TRBJ2-1; V gene: TRBV11-2; clone size: -; D gene: -; CDR3 protein: CASSLFNEQFF; CDR3 DNA: TGTGCCAGCAGTTTATTCAATGAGCAGTTCTTC
J gene: TRBJ1-1; V gene: TRBV19; clone size: -; D gene: -; CDR3 protein: CASTRQPMNTEAFF; CDR3 DNA: TGTGCCAGTACCAGACAGCCTATGAACACTGAAGCTTTCTTT
J gene: TRBJ1-6; V gene: TRBV10-2; clone size: -; D gene: -; CDR3 protein: CASSETIRGNSPLHF; CDR3 DNA: TGCGCCAGCAGTGAAACGATAAGAGGGAATTCACCCCTCCACTTT
J gene: TRBJ1-2; V gene: TRBV3-1/TRBV3-2; clone size: -; D gene: -; CDR3 protein: CASSQERRSYTF; CDR3 DNA: TGTGCCAGCAGCCAAGAGAGGCGGAGCTACACCTTC
J gene: TRBJ1-6; V gene: TRBV5-6; clone size: -; D gene: TRBD1; CDR3 protein: CASSGTGMGVEYNSPLHF; CDR3 DNA: TGTGCCAGCAGCGGGACAGGGATGGGGGTGGAATATAATTCACCCCTCCACTTT
J gene: TRBJ1-1; V gene: TRBV5-4; clone size: -; D gene: TRBD1; CDR3 protein: CASSLDRGLIEAFF; CDR3 DNA: TGTGCCAGCAGCTTGGACAGGGGGCTCATTGAAGCTTTCTTT
J gene: TRBJ1-2; V gene: TRBV6-2/TRBV6-3; clone size: -; D gene: -; CDR3 protein: CASSPGPRNYGYTF; CDR3 DNA: TGTGCCAGCAGTCCCGGACCGCGTAACTATGGCTACACCTTC
J gene: TRBJ1-2; V gene: TRBV21-1; clone size: -; D gene: -; CDR3 protein: CASSAGQTPDYGYTF; CDR3 DNA: TGTGCCAGCAGCGCGGGACAGACCCCCGACTATGGCTACACCTTC
J gene: TRBJ1-1; V gene: TRBV6-2/TRBV6-3; clone size: -; D gene: -; CDR3 protein: CASSEGRRTEAFF; CDR3 DNA: TGTGCCAGCAGTGAGGGACGGAGGACTGAAGCTTTCTTT
J gene: TRBJ2-2; V gene: TRBV19; clone size: -; D gene: TRBD2; CDR3 protein: CATRTSGGAWTGELFF; CDR3 DNA: TGTGCCACTCGGACTAGCGGGGGGGCGTGGACCGGGGAGCTGTTTTTT
J gene: TRBJ1-6; V gene: TRBV12-3/TRBV12-4; clone size: -; D gene: -; CDR3 protein: CASRQTEGSPLHF; CDR3 DNA: TGTGCCAGCAGGCAGACAGAAGGCTCACCCCTCCACTTT
J gene: TRBJ2-3; V gene: TRBV5-5; clone size: -; D gene: -; CDR3 protein: CASSLTGLTDTQYF; CDR3 DNA: TGTGCCAGCAGCTTGACGGGACTCACAGATACGCAGTATTTT
J gene: TRBJ2-7; V gene: TRBV5-1; clone size: -; D gene: -; CDR3 protein: CASSLVGGRGYEQYF; CDR3 DNA: TGCGCCAGCAGCTTGGTGGGGGGCAGGGGCTACGAGCAGTACTTC
J gene: TRBJ1-1; V gene: TRBV5-8; clone size: -; D gene: -; CDR3 protein: CASSLVSLGGTEAFF; CDR3 DNA: TGTGCCAGCAGCTTGGTCTCACTTGGGGGTACTGAAGCTTTCTTT
J gene: TRBJ2-3; V gene: TRBV5-1; clone size: -; D gene: -; CDR3 protein: CASSAPGESTDTQYF; CDR3 DNA: TGCGCCAGCAGCGCACCAGGGGAGAGCACAGATACGCAGTATTTT
J gene: TRBJ2-5; V gene: TRBV5-1; clone size: -; D gene: TRBD1; CDR3 protein: CASSLGSGGRGRETQYF; CDR3 DNA: TGCGCCAGCAGCTTGGGATCCGGCGGCAGGGGGCGTGAGACCCAGTACTTC
J gene: TRBJ2-7; V gene: TRBV19; clone size: once; D gene: -; CDR3 protein: CASSETRGKASEQYF; CDR3 DNA: TGTGCCAGTAGTGAAACCAGGGGAAAAGCGAGCGAGCAGTACTTC
J gene: TRBJ1-1; V gene: TRBV5-1; clone size: few; D gene: TRBD1; CDR3 protein: CASSGGDRGVGGGLNTEAFF; CDR3 DNA: TGCGCCAGCAGCGGAGGGGACAGGGGAGTCGGGGGCGGTTTGAACACTGAAGCTTTCTTT
J gene: TRBJ1-4; V gene: TRBV3-1/TRBV3-2; clone size: -; D gene: -; CDR3 protein: CASSQEHGSEKLFF; CDR3 DNA: TGTGCCAGCAGCCAGGAACATGGAAGTGAAAAACTGTTTTTT
J gene: TRBJ2-1; V gene: TRBV11-3; clone size: -; D gene: TRBD2; CDR3 protein: CASSRGGYNEQFF; CDR3 DNA: TGTGCCAGCAGTCGGGGGGGTTACAATGAGCAGTTCTTC
J gene: TRBJ2-5; V gene: TRBV7-9; clone size: -; D gene: TRBD2; CDR3 protein: CASSPKLAGGSETQYF; CDR3 DNA: TGTGCCAGCAGCCCCAAACTAGCGGGGGGCAGTGAGACCCAGTACTTC
J gene: TRBJ1-1; V gene: TRBV3-1/TRBV3-2; clone size: -; D gene: -; CDR3 protein: CASSQALTSKIEAFF; CDR3 DNA: TGTGCCAGCAGCCAAGCCCTGACAAGCAAAATTGAAGCTTTCTTT
J gene: TRBJ2-1; V gene: TRBV7-9; clone size: -; D gene: -; CDR3 protein: CASSPLGGSYNEQFF; CDR3 DNA: TGTGCCAGCAGCCCATTAGGGGGCTCCTACAATGAGCAGTTCTTC
J gene: TRBJ1-3; V gene: TRBV19; clone size: -; D gene: -; CDR3 protein: CASSSGGAGNTIYF; CDR3 DNA: TGTGCCAGTAGTAGTGGGGGCGCTGGAAACACCATATATTTT
J gene: TRBJ2-1; V gene: TRBV5-4; clone size: -; D gene: -; CDR3 protein: CASSFPANEQFF; CDR3 DNA: TGTGCCAGCAGCTTCCCCGCTAATGAGCAGTTCTTC
J gene: TRBJ1-2; V gene: TRBV2; clone size: -; D gene: -; CDR3 protein: CASSVGGRGLGYTF; CDR3 DNA: TGTGCCAGCAGTGTCGGAGGGCGGGGTCTTGGCTACACCTTC
J gene: TRBJ2-3; V gene: TRBV9; clone size: -; D gene: TRBD2; CDR3 protein: CASSGTSFTDTQYF; CDR3 DNA: TGTGCCAGCAGCGGGACTAGCTTTACAGATACGCAGTATTTT
J gene: TRBJ2-7; V gene: TRBV5-1; clone size: -; D gene: -; CDR3 protein: CASSRLSYEQYF; CDR3 DNA: TGCGCCAGCAGCCGTTTATCCTACGAGCAGTACTTC
J gene: TRBJ1-1; V gene: TRBV7-8; clone size: -; D gene: -; CDR3 protein: CASSTPGPLNTEAFF; CDR3 DNA: TGTGCCAGCAGCACGCCGGGCCCCTTGAACACTGAAGCTTTCTTT
J gene: TRBJ2-2; V gene: TRBV7-8; clone size: -; D gene: -; CDR3 protein: CASSRNTGELFF; CDR3 DNA: TGTGCCAGCAGCCGCAACACCGGGGAGCTGTTTTTT
J gene: TRBJ1-5; V gene: TRBV18; clone size: -; D gene: -; CDR3 protein: CASSPGGAEQPQHF; CDR3 DNA: TGTGCCAGCTCACCAGGGGGCGCGGAACAGCCCCAGCATTTT
J gene: TRBJ2-4; V gene: TRBV5-4; clone size: -; D gene: -; CDR3 protein: CASSLALLGDIQYF; CDR3 DNA: TGTGCCAGCAGCTTGGCCCTTTTAGGGGACATTCAGTACTTC
J gene: TRBJ2-7; V gene: TRBV6-2/TRBV6-3; clone size: -; D gene: -; CDR3 protein: CASSSLNEQYF; CDR3 DNA: TGTGCCAGCAGTTCACTAAACGAGCAGTACTTC
J gene: TRBJ2-5; V gene: TRBV7-2; clone size: -; D gene: TRBD2; CDR3 protein: CASSAAGGRETQYF; CDR3 DNA: TGTGCCAGCAGCGCCGCGGGGGGGCGGGAGACCCAGTACTTC